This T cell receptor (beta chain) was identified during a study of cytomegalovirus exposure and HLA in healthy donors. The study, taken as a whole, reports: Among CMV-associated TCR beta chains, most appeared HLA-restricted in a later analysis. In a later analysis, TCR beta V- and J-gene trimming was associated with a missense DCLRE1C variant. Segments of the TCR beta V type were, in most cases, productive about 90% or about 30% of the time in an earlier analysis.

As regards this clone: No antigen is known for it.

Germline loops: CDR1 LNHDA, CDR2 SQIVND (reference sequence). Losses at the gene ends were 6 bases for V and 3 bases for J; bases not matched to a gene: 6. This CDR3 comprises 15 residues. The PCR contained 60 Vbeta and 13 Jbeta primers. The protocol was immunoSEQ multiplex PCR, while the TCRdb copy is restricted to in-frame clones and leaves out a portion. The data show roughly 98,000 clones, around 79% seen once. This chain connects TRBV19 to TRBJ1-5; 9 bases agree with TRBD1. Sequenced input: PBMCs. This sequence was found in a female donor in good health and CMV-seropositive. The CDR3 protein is CASSLDRGPNQPQHF. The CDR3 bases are TGTGCCAGTAGCCTGGACAGGGGTCCCAATCAGCCCCAGCATTTT. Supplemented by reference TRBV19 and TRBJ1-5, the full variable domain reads DGGITQSPKYLFRKEGQNVTLSCEQNLNHDAMYWYRQDPGQGLRLIYYSQIVNDFQKGDIAEGYSVSREKKESFPLTVTSAQKNPTAFYLCASSLDRGPNQPQHFGDGTRLSIL.